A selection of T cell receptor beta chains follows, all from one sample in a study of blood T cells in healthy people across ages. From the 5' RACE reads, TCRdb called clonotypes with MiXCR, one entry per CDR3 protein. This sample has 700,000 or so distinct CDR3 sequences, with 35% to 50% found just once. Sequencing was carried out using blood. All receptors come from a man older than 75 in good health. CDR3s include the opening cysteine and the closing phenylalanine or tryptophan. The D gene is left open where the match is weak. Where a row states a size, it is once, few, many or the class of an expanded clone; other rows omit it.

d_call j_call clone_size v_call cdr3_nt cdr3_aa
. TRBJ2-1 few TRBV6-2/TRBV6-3 TGTGCCAGCGGACAAAGCTCCTACAATGAGCAGTTCTTC CASGQSSYNEQFF
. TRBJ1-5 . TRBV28 TGTGCCAGCAGTTTAATCGACAGCGGGCAGCCCCAGCATTTT CASSLIDSGQPQHF
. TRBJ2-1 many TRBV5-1 TGCGCCAGCAATTGGGCGGAGTCCTACAATGAGCAGTTCTTC CASNWAESYNEQFF
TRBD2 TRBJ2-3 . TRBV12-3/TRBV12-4 TGTGCCAGCAGTAGGACTAGCGGGGGGGTAAGGCGCACGCAGTATTTT CASSRTSGGVRRTQYF
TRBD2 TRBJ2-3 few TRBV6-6 TGTGCCAGCAGCTACGGGACTAGCGGGATAGATACGCAGTATTTT CASSYGTSGIDTQYF
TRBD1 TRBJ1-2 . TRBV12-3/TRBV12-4 TGTGCCAGCAGACCGGGACAGGTCCGTGGCTACACCTTC CASRPGQVRGYTF
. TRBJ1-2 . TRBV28 TGTGCCAGCAGTTTAGGCAGGAGGGGCTACACCTTC CASSLGRRGYTF
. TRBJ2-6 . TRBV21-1 TGTGCCAGCAACCCCCGGCGCGCCCAGACCGGGGCCAACGTCCTGACTTTC CASNPRRAQTGANVLTF
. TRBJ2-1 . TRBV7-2 TGTGCCAGCAGCTTCCAGTACGGACTATACAGGGATGAGCAGTTCTTC CASSFQYGLYRDEQFF
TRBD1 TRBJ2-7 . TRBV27 TGTGCCAGCAGTTTAAGGCTCAGGCTCACGGGACAGGGGGGGAACGAGCAGTACTTC CASSLRLRLTGQGGNEQYF
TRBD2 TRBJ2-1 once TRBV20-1 TGCAGTGCTAGAGACTCCACCGGGACTAGCTCCTACAATGAGCAGTTCTTC CSARDSTGTSSYNEQFF
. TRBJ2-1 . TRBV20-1 TGCAGTGCCCAACAGGGTGGCAATGAGCAGTTCTTC CSAQQGGNEQFF
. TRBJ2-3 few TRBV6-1 TGTGCCAGCAGACCTTCGCGCTCTAGCACAGATACGCAGTATTTT CASRPSRSSTDTQYF
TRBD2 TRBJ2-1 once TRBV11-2 TGTGCCAGCAGCTCGCGGACCAGGACTAGCGGTGAGCAGTTCTTC CASSSRTRTSGEQFF
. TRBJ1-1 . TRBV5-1 TGCGCCAGCAGCCGTTACACAGAAATGAACACTGAAGCTTTCTTT CASSRYTEMNTEAFF
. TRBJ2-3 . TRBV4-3 TGCGCCAGCAGCCCAGCTAGGGAGGACTACACAGATACGCAGTATTTT CASSPAREDYTDTQYF
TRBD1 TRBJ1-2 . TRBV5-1 TGCGCCAGCAGCACAGGGACAGGGGGCGCTTATATCCATGGCTACACCTTC CASSTGTGGAYIHGYTF
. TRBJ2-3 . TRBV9 TGTGCCAGCAGCGTAGCACCCAGTTTTACAGATACGCAGTATTTT CASSVAPSFTDTQYF
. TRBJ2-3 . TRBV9 TGTGCCAGCAGCGTAGGTTGGGGTATTGTCGCAGATACGCAGTATTTT CASSVGWGIVADTQYF
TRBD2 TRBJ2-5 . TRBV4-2 TGTGCCAGCAGCCAACGACTAGCGGGGGAAGAGACCCAGTACTTC CASSQRLAGEETQYF
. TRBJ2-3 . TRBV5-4 TGTGCCAGCAGCCTTCGAGCGGTGGGTACAGATACGCAGTATTTT CASSLRAVGTDTQYF
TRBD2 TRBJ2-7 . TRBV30 TGTGCCTGGACTAGCGGGAGGACTTCCTACGAGCAGTACTTC CAWTSGRTSYEQYF
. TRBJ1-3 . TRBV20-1 TGCAGTGCTAGAGATAGGGGCCGGCCAGGGACGAACACCATATATTTT CSARDRGRPGTNTIYF
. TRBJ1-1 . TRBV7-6 TGTGCCAGCAGCTTAGGACAGTGGGGGGAAACGAACACTGAAGCTTTCTTT CASSLGQWGETNTEAFF
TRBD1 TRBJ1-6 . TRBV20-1 TGCAGTGCAACCAACCGACAGGGCAGATCACCCCTCCACTTT CSATNRQGRSPLHF
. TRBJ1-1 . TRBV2 TGTGCCAGCGGATCCACGAACACTGAAGCTTTCTTT CASGSTNTEAFF
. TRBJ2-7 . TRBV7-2 TGTGCCAGCAGCTTAGGGGCTGGGGGGCAATACGAGCAGTACTTC CASSLGAGGQYEQYF
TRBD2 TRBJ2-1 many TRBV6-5 TGTGCCAGCAGTTACGCGCGGACTAGCGGGAACTACAATGAGCAGTTCTTC CASSYARTSGNYNEQFF
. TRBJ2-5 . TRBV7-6 TGTGCCAGCAGCTTAGGGTCCACAGGGTTTGGGACCCAGTACTTC CASSLGSTGFGTQYF
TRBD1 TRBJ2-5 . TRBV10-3 TGTGCCATCAGAGGACAGGGGATCTACAATGAGCAGTACTTC CAIRGQGIYNEQYF
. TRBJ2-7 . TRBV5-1 TGCGCCAGCGGTGAGGGGGGCGCCTACAATGAGCAGTACTTC CASGEGGAYNEQYF
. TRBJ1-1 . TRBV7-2 TGTGCCAGCAGCTTAGCGCGCGGGGGAGGGACTGAAGCTTTCTTT CASSLARGGGTEAFF
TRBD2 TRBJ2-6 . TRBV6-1 TGTGCCAGCAGCTCCACCCTCGGGACTAGCGGGGGAGTCTCTGGGGCCAACGTCCTGACTTTC CASSSTLGTSGGVSGANVLTF